These 32 T cell receptor beta chains came from one sample sequenced in a study of blood T cell repertoires in COVID-19. TCRdb's table, derived via immunoSEQ multiplex PCR, lists solely in-frame clones and lacks some. The profile shows about 250,000 clones, roughly nine tenths of them singletons. The sample taken for sequencing was peripheral blood. Receptor source: an older woman who had recovered from COVID-19.

The chain carries TRBV5-1 and TRBJ2-7; D is possibly TRBD1 (6 bases). The CDR3 has 15 amino acids. Germline-derived CDR1 and CDR2 are SGHRS and YFSETQ. V was clipped by 0 bases and J by 0 bases, with 10 bases between them. The CDR3 DNA reads as TGCGCCAGCAGCTTGGGACAGGCCAGCTCCTACGAGCAGTACTTC. Translating gives CASSLGQASSYEQYF.

The V and J genes are TRBV7-3 and TRBJ2-2, with D possibly being TRBD2 (6 bases). Trimming removed 2 bases from V and 1 base from J, with 14 bases in between. The CDR3 consists of 17 residues. Germline V lookup: CDR1 SGHTA, CDR2 FQGTGA. CDR3 sequence reads: CASSLGGGAGNTGELFF. The CDR3 nucleotides are TGTGCCAGCAGCTTAGGGGGAGGCGCGGGGAACACCGGGGAGCTGTTTTTT. Filled out from reference TRBV7-3 and TRBJ2-2, the complete variable domain reads GAGVSQTPSNKVTEKGKYVELRCDPISGHTALYWYRQSLGQGPEFLIYFQGTGAADDSGLPNDRFFAVRPEGSVSTLKIQRTERGDSAVYLCASSLGGGAGNTGELFFGEGSRLTVL.

The rearrangement uses TRBV2 and TRBJ1-1; D perhaps matches TRBD1 (5 bases). The germline gives CDR1 SNHLY, CDR2 FYNNEI. V was trimmed by 7 bases and J by 4 bases, leaving 16 bases between them. The CDR3 loop spans 14 amino acids. The CDR3, as DNA: TGTGCCAGCACCTGGGGCGGGGCGGGCACTGAAGCTTTCTTT. This gives the protein CASTWGGAGTEAFF.

The chain combines TRBV14 with TRBJ1-2; D remains ambiguous. The CDR3 sequence is 14 residues long. Germline V gene sequence: CDR1 SGHDN, CDR2 FVKESK. The germline V and J ends were trimmed by 1 base and 3 bases, with 9 bases remaining between them. The CDR3 reads CASSQGRRDYGYTF. The CDR3 DNA is TGTGCCAGCAGCCAAGGGCGGAGGGACTATGGCTACACCTTC.

The chain uses TRBV27 and TRBJ2-7; TRBD2 is a possible D gene (6 bases). Germline loops: CDR1 MNHEY, CDR2 SMNVEV (reference sequence). Trimming took 5 bases from V and 3 from J, leaving 11 bases between them. CDR3 length: 13 residues. CDR3 nucleotides: TGTGCCAGCAGTCCCTCGGGACTCTACGAGCAGTACTTC. Its translation is CASSPSGLYEQYF.

The chain is built from TRBV5-8 and TRBJ2-7; 7 bases are a match to TRBD1. This CDR3 has 13 amino acids. The V and J ends lost 6 bases and 6 bases, in that order; junction bases with no gene match: 9. Per the germline V gene, CDR1 is SGHTS and CDR2 is YDEGEE. CDR3 bases: TGTGCCAGCATCACTTTAGGGGGCGTCGAGCAGTACTTC. Its protein product is CASITLGGVEQYF.

The CDR3 region has the DNA TGTGCCAGCAGCTTCCTGGAGACCCAGTACTTC. This translates into CASSFLETQYF. J is TRBJ2-5 and V is TRBV7-9; D ambiguous. V gave up 3 bases and J gave up 5 bases, with 4 bases separating them. Germline assignment: CDR1 SEHNR and CDR2 FQNEAQ (reference sequence). This CDR3 comprises 11 residues.

V and J are TRBV18 and TRBJ2-7, with 8 bases matching TRBD1. CDR1 KGHSH and CDR2 LQKENI come from the germline V gene. With V trimmed by 2 bases and J by 4 bases, 7 bases remained unmatched. This CDR3 has 15 amino acids. For the CDR3, the DNA is TGTGCCAGCTCACCAACCGGGACAGGTGAATACGAGCAGTACTTC. Encoded protein: CASSPTGTGEYEQYF.

V is TRBV28 and J is TRBJ2-1, with a possible D match to TRBD2 (7 bases). Germline assignment: CDR1 MDHEN and CDR2 SYDVKM. Trimming pared 1 base from V and 9 bases from J, leaving 16 bases between. This CDR3 has 15 residues. CDR3 region: CASSLSGGWEGEQFF. DNA of the CDR3: TGTGCCAGCAGTTTATCCGGGGGCTGGGAGGGTGAGCAGTTCTTC.

The chain combines TRBV5-1 with TRBJ1-6, with 11 nucleotides matching TRBD1. Germline V gives CDR1 SGHRS, CDR2 YFSETQ. The CDR3 contains 14 residues. With V trimmed by 4 bases and J by 10 bases, 4 bases remained unmatched. This CDR3 reads CASSPDRGQSPLHF. CDR3 sequence (DNA): TGCGCCAGCAGCCCGGACAGGGGGCAGTCACCCCTCCACTTT.

The V gene is TRBV6-1, the J gene TRBJ1-3, with D perhaps matching TRBD1 (5 bases). CDR1 and CDR2 (germline): MNHNS, SASEGT. Trimming pared 6 bases from V and 0 bases from J, leaving 9 bases between. The CDR3 has 14 amino acids. The CDR3 DNA sequence: TGTGCCAGCAGGGATACAGGCTCTGGAAACACCATATATTTT. Amino acids: CASRDTGSGNTIYF.

V is TRBV24-1 and J is TRBJ2-7, with D possibly being TRBD1 (6 bases). The CDR3 contains 13 residues. Trimming removed 4 bases from V and 1 base from J, with 7 bases in between. Germline CDR1 and CDR2: KGHDR and SFDVKD. This chain's CDR3 is CATSEGASYEQYF. The CDR3 DNA follows: TGTGCCACCAGTGAGGGGGCTTCCTACGAGCAGTACTTC.

The chain recombines TRBV10-3 with TRBJ2-5; 10 bases line up with TRBD1. Germline loops: CDR1 ENHRY, CDR2 SYGVKD. The CDR3 consists of 17 residues. V trimming: 11 bases; J trimming: 7 bases; junction bases outside the gene matches: 22. The CDR3 sequence: CAAELGTGANNRGTQYF. The CDR3 DNA reads TGTGCCGCAGAGCTCGGGACAGGGGCTAACAACAGGGGGACCCAGTACTTC.

CDR3: CASSLSTGMNTEAFF. As DNA, the CDR3 is TGTGCCAGCAGCTTGAGTACCGGGATGAACACTGAAGCTTTCTTT. The chain combines TRBV7-9 with TRBJ1-1; D uncertain. The CDR3 is 15 amino acids. Trimming removed 3 bases at V and 0 bases at J, with 11 bases between. Germline CDR1 reads SEHNR; CDR2 reads FQNEAQ (reference sequence).

A few counts support this clone. The V and J genes are TRBV6-1 and TRBJ2-3; D is perhaps TRBD2 (6 bases). Trimming left V 3 bases short and J 0 bases short, with 16 bases between. This CDR3 has 17 residues. Germline CDR1 is MNHNS and CDR2 is SASEGT. The CDR3 loop reads CASSEKVGGYSTDTQYF. DNA of the CDR3: TGTGCCAGCAGTGAGAAGGTGGGGGGATACAGCACAGATACGCAGTATTTT.

V and J are TRBV28 and TRBJ2-1; TRBD1 matches 8 bases. CDR1 is MDHEN and CDR2 is SYDVKM in the germline V gene. J gave up 15 bases and V 8 bases, and 15 bases lay outside the gene matches. The CDR3 loop spans 13 amino acids. This CDR3 reads CASLTTGQAIRFF. DNA of the CDR3: TGTGCCAGCTTAACCACGGGACAGGCCATACGGTTCTTC.

The rearrangement uses TRBV5-6 and TRBJ1-1; D call uncertain. The ends were cut back, 5 bases at V and 1 base at J, with 12 bases in the middle. Germline assignment: CDR1 SGHDT and CDR2 YYEEEE. This CDR3 spans 14 amino acids. The CDR3 region has the DNA TGTGCCAGCAGGGCGGCCCTGTCGAACACTGAAGCTTTCTTT. Translating it yields CASRAALSNTEAFF.

The rearrangement joins TRBV5-8 to TRBJ1-1; 7 nucleotides match TRBD1. There are 15 residues in the CDR3. V gave up 0 bases and J gave up 6 bases; unmatched junction bases: 8. The germline V gene has CDR1 SGHTS and CDR2 YDEGEE. CDR3 region: CASSLDFTGAAEAFF. CDR3 nucleotide sequence: TGTGCCAGCAGCTTGGATTTTACAGGGGCGGCTGAAGCTTTCTTT.

The rearrangement links TRBV5-6 to TRBJ2-2, with TRBD1 matching 10 bases. The germline gives CDR1 SGHDT, CDR2 YYEEEE. The CDR3 sequence is 15 residues long. With 3 bases clipped from V and 5 bases from J, the junction kept 4 bases outside the gene matches. The DNA of the CDR3 is TGTGCCAGCAGCTCGGTGGGACAGGGGACCGGGGAGCTGTTTTTT. It yields the protein CASSSVGQGTGELFF.

The chain combines TRBV19 with TRBJ1-2; 8 nucleotides match TRBD1. J lost 4 bases, V lost 6 bases, and 4 bases had no gene match. Germline CDR1 is LNHDA and CDR2 is SQIVND (reference sequence). The CDR3 has 13 amino acids. CDR3 region: CASSPGGSYGYTF. CDR3 sequence (DNA): TGTGCCAGTAGCCCAGGGGGCAGCTATGGCTACACCTTC.

This clone was counted between two and nine times. The same CDR3 can be traced to other DNA sequences in this sample. This sequence joins TRBV28 and TRBJ1-2; 10 nucleotides match TRBD1. Germline trimming cut 5 bases from V and 0 bases from J; bases unmatched to any gene: 0. The CDR3 covers 14 residues. Germline V gene sequence: CDR1 MDHEN, CDR2 SYDVKM. The CDR3: CASSDRGPNYGYTF. CDR3 nucleotide sequence: TGTGCCAGCAGTGACAGGGGGCCTAACTATGGCTACACCTTC.

This clone was recorded once. This rearrangement joins TRBV28 to TRBJ2-7; weak D call: TRBD2 (7 bases). This CDR3 has 13 residues. Germline V lookup: CDR1 MDHEN, CDR2 SYDVKM. V was clipped by 6 bases and J by 5 bases, with 14 bases between them. The chain's CDR3 is CASRGGAIDEQYF. CDR3 sequence (DNA): TGTGCCAGCAGAGGGGGGGCAATCGACGAGCAGTACTTC.

This clone was recorded a few times. The rearrangement joins TRBV3-1 (or the pseudogene TRBV3-2) to TRBJ1-4; 7 bases are a match to TRBD1. Germline-derived CDR1 and CDR2 are LGHDT and YNNKEL (reference sequence). V dropped 4 bases and J dropped 7; count of bases not matched to a gene: 6. This CDR3 has 14 residues. The CDR3 DNA reads TGTGCCAGCAGCCCTCAGGGGGGAATTGAAAAACTGTTTTTT. It encodes CASSPQGGIEKLFF.

This chain links TRBV7-8 with TRBJ1-6, with 7 bases identical to TRBD1. The length of the CDR3 is 16 residues. With 5 bases clipped from V and 10 bases from J, the junction kept 14 bases outside the gene matches. Germline values: CDR1 SGHVS, CDR2 FQNEAQ. Written as DNA, the CDR3 is TGTGCCAGCAGCCGCACCGCGGACAGGTTTAAGTCACCCCTCCACTTT. It yields the protein CASSRTADRFKSPLHF. The variable domain in full, completed from reference TRBV7-8 and TRBJ1-6, reads GAGVSQSPRYKVAKRGQDVALRCDPISGHVSLFWYQQALGQGPEFLTYFQNEAQLDKSGLPSDRFFAERPEGSVSTLKIQRTQQEDSAVYLCASSRTADRFKSPLHFGNGTRLTVT.

This chain joins TRBV18 and TRBJ2-1, with 11 bases matching TRBD2. The CDR3 sequence is 15 residues long. The germline gives CDR1 KGHSH, CDR2 LQKENI. V lost 5 bases to trimming and J lost 3 bases; unmatched junction nucleotides: 3. CDR3 coding DNA: TGTGCCAGCTCAAAGGGACTAGCGGACTACAATGAGCAGTTCTTC. This encodes CASSKGLADYNEQFF.

The genes are TRBV29-1 and TRBJ1-2; TRBD1 agrees at 8 bases. Germline CDR1 and CDR2: SQVTM and ANQGSEA. The junction had 9 bases not matched to a gene; V was cut back by 0 bases and J by 0 bases. The length of the CDR3 is 17 residues. The CDR3 DNA is TGCAGCGTTGAAGATAGACAGGGGACCCCGGCTAACTATGGCTACACCTTC. Its protein is CSVEDRQGTPANYGYTF.

With regard to this clone: An end of the junction does not agree with germline; a read error may underlie this. The genes are TRBV7-2 and TRBJ2-7, with a possible D match to TRBD1 (6 bases). The CDR3 extends over 15 amino acids. Germline V gives CDR1 SGHTA, CDR2 FQGNSA. In DNA form, the CDR3 reads TGTGCCAGCAGCCCCAATTGGCAGGGGTCCTCCGAGCAGTACTTC. Translated, it gives CASSPNWQGSSEQYF.

The chain recombines TRBV7-2 with TRBJ1-1; no firm D call. Trimming removed 2 bases at V and 4 bases at J, with 11 bases between. The CDR3 runs 14 residues. CDR1 is SGHTA, CDR2 FQGNSA, per germline. CDR3 in amino acids: CASSLHSRFTEAFF. The CDR3 DNA sequence: TGTGCCAGCAGCTTACACAGCCGCTTCACTGAAGCTTTCTTT. The complete variable domain, with remaining parts taken from reference TRBV7-2 and TRBJ1-1, reads GAGVSQSPSNKVTEKGKDVELRCDPISGHTALYWYRQSLGQGLEFLIYFQGNSAPDKSGLPSDRFSAERTGGSVSTLTIQRTQQEDSAVYLCASSLHSRFTEAFFGQGTRLTVV.

The table lists this clone with a count of one. The V gene is TRBV6-1, the J gene TRBJ2-5; TRBD2 agrees at 12 bases. The CDR3 consists of 15 residues. Germline assignment: CDR1 MNHNS and CDR2 SASEGT. V shed 6 bases, J shed 5 bases, and the junction held 7 bases outside the gene matches. DNA for the CDR3: TGTGCCAGCAGCCGACTAGCGGGGGCGAGGGAGACCCAGTACTTC. It codes for CASSRLAGARETQYF.

Note on this clone: Germline is not matched at one junction end, which may reflect a read error. The rearrangement links TRBV18 to TRBJ1-5; no definite D call. The CDR3 extends over 16 amino acids. CDR1 KGHSH and CDR2 LQKENI come from the germline V gene. DNA for the CDR3: TGTGCCGGCTCACCAACCCTGGCCGGGGGCAATCAGCCCCAGCATTTT. This encodes CAGSPTLAGGNQPQHF.

The rearrangement uses TRBV7-6 and TRBJ1-5; TRBD1 agrees at 7 bases. The CDR3 sequence is 14 residues long. The J segment lost 1 base and the V segment lost 5 bases, leaving 2 bases of the junction unmatched. Germline V gene lookup returns CDR1 SGHVS and CDR2 FNYEAQ. CDR3 residues: CASSQGGSNQPQHF. CDR3 DNA: TGTGCCAGCAGCCAAGGGGGCAGCAATCAGCCCCAGCATTTT.

This clone was detected only once. The chain recombines TRBV7-3 with TRBJ2-2; a possible D gene is TRBD1 (7 bases). The V gene lost 5 bases and the J gene lost 4 bases, with 14 bases spanning the gap. This CDR3 region has 15 residues. Germline CDR1 and CDR2: SGHTA and FQGTGA. Written as DNA, the CDR3 is TGTGCCAGCAGCCCAGGGGGGCCCGGCACCGGGGAGCTGTTTTTT. Amino acid sequence: CASSPGGPGTGELFF.